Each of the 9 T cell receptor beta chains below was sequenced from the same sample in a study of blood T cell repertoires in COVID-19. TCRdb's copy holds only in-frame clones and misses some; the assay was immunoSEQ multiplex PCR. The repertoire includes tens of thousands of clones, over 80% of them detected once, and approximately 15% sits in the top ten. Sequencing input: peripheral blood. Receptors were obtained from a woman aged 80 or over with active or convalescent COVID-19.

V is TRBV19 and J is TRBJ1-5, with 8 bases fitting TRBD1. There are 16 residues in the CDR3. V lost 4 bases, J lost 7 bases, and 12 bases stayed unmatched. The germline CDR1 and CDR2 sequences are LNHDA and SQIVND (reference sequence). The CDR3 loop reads CASSTTGQGLGQPQHF. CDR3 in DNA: TGTGCCAGTAGTACCACCGGACAGGGTCTAGGGCAGCCCCAGCATTTT.

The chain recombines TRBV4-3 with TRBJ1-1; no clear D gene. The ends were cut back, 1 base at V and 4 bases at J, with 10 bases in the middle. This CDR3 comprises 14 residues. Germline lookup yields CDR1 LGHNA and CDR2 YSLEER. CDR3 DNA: TGCGCCAGCAGCCAAGTGGTCAGTGGCACTGAAGCTTTCTTT. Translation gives CASSQVVSGTEAFF.

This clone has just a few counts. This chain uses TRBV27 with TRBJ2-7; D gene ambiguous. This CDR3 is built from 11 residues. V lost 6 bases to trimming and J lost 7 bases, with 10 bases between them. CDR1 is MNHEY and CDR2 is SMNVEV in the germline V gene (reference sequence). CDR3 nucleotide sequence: TGTGCCAGCAGCCTACCGTGGGAGCAGTACTTC. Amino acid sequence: CASSLPWEQYF.

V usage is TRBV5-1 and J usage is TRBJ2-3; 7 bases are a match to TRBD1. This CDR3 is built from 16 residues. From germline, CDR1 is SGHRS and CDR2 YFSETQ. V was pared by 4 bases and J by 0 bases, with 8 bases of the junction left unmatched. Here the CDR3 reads CASSVQGDLSTDTQYF. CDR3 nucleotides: TGCGCCAGCAGCGTGCAGGGGGACCTGAGCACAGATACGCAGTATTTT. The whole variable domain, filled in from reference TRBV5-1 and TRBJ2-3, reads KAGVTQTPRYLIKTRGQQVTLSCSPISGHRSVSWYQQTPGQGLQFLFEYFSETQRNKGNFPGRFSGRQFSNSRSEMNVSTLELGDSALYLCASSVQGDLSTDTQYFGPGTRLTVL.

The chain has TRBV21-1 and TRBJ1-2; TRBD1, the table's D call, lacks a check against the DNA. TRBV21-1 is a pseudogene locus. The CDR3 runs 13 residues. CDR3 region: CASSRGQGHGYTF. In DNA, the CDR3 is TGTGCCAGCAGCAGGGGACAGGGCCATGGCTACACCTTC.

The CDR3 DNA sequence: TGTGCCAGCAGTTTCGGACAAAATAATTCACCCCTCCACTTT. Its translation: CASSFGQNNSPLHF. The chain combines TRBV27 with TRBJ1-6; TRBD1 might be the D (5 bases). The CDR3 totals 14 residues. Germline V lookup: CDR1 MNHEY, CDR2 SMNVEV (reference sequence). Trimming removed 3 bases at V and 5 bases at J, with 8 bases between.

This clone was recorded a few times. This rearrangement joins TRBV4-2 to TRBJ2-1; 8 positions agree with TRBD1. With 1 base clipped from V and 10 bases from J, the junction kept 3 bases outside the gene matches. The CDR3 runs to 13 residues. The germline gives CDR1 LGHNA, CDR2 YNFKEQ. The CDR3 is CASSQAWDREQFF. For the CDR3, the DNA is TGTGCCAGCAGCCAAGCCTGGGACAGGGAGCAGTTCTTC.

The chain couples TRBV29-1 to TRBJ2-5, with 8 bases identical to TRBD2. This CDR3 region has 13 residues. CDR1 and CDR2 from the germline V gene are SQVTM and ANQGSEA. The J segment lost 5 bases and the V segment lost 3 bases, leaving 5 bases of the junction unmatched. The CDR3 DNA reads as TGCAGCGTTGATCCGGGAGGGCGCGAGACCCAGTACTTC. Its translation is CSVDPGGRETQYF.

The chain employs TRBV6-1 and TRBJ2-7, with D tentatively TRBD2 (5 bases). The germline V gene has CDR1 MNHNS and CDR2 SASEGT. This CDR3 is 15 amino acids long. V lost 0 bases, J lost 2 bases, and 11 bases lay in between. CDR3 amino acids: CASSEAGEGAYEQYF. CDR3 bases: TGTGCCAGCAGTGAAGCCGGTGAGGGAGCCTACGAGCAGTACTTC.